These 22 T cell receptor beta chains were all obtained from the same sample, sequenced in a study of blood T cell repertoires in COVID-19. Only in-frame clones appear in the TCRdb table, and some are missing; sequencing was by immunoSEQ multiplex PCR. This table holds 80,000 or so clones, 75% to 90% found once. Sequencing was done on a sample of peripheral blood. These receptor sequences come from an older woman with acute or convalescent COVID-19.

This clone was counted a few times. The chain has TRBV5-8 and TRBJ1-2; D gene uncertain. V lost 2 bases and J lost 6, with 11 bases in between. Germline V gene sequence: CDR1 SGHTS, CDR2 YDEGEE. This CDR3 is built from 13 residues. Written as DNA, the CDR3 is TGTGCCAGCAGCTTCTACCGGTCGGATGGCTACACCTTC. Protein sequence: CASSFYRSDGYTF. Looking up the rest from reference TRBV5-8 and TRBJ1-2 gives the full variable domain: EAGVTQSPTHLIKTRGQQATLRCSPISGHTSVYWYQQALGLGLQFLLWYDEGEERNRGNFPPRFSGRQFPNYSSELNVNALELEDSALYLCASSFYRSDGYTFGSGTRLTVV.

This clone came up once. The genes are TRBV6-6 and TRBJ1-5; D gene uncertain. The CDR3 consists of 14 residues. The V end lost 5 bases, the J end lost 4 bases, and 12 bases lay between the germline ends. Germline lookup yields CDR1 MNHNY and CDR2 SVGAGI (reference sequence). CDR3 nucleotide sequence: TGTGCCAGCAGTACCTGGGCAGGAAATCAGCCCCAGCATTTT. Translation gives CASSTWAGNQPQHF.

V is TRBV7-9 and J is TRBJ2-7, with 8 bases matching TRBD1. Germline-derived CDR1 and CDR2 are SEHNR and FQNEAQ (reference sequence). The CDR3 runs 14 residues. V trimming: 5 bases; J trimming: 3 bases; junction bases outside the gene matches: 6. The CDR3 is CASSPRGQVYEQYF. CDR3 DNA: TGTGCCAGCAGCCCAAGGGGACAGGTCTACGAGCAGTACTTC.

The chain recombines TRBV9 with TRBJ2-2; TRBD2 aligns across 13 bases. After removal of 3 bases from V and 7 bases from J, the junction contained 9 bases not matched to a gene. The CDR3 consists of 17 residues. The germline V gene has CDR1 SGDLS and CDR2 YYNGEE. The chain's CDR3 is CASSGSTSGGAHGELFF. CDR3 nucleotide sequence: TGTGCCAGCAGCGGGAGTACTAGCGGGGGGGCCCACGGGGAGCTGTTTTTT.

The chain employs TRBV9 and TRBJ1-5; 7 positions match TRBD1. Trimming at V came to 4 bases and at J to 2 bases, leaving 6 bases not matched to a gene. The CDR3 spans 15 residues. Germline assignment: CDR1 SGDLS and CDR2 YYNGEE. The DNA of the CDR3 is TGTGCCAGCAGCCTTTCAGGGGGAGGCAATCAGCCCCAGCATTTT. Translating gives CASSLSGGGNQPQHF.

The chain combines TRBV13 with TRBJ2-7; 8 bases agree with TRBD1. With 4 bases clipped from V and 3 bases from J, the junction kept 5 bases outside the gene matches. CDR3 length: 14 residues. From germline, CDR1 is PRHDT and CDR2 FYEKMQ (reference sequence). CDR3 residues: CASSSGQGVYEQYF. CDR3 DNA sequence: TGTGCCAGCAGCTCCGGACAGGGCGTCTACGAGCAGTACTTC.

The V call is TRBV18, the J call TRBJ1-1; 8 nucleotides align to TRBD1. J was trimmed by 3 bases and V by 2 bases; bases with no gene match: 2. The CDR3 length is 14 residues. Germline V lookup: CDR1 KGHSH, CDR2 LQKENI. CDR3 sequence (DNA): TGTGCCAGCTCACCAGGACAGGGACACACTGAAGCTTTCTTT. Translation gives CASSPGQGHTEAFF.

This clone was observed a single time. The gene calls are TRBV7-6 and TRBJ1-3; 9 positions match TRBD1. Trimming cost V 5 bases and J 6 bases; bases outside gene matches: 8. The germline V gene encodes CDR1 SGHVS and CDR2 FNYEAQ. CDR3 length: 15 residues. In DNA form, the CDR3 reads TGTGCCAGCAGCGTGGGGACAGGGAATGAAAACACCATATATTTT. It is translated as CASSVGTGNENTIYF.

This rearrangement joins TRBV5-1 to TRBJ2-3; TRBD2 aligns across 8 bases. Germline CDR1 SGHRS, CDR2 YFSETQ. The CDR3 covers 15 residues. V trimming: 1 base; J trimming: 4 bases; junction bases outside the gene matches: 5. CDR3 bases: TGCGCCAGCAGCTTGACGGGGGGGCAACCAGATACGCAGTATTTT. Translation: CASSLTGGQPDTQYF.

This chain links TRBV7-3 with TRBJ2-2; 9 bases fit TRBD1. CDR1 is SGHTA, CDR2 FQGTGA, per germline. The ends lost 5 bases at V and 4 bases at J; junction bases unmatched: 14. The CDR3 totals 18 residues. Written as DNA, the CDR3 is TGTGCCAGCAGCCCCCGAGGGCCGGGACAGGGTGGCACCGGGGAGCTGTTTTTT. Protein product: CASSPRGPGQGGTGELFF.

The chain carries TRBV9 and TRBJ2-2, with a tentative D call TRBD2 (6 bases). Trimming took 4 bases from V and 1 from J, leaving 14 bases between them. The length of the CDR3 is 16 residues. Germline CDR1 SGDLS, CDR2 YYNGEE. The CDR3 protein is CASSPPGLLNTGELFF. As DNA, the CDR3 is TGTGCCAGCAGCCCCCCGGGACTCTTGAACACCGGGGAGCTGTTTTTT. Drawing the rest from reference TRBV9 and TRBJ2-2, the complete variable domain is DSGVTQTPKHLITATGQRVTLRCSPRSGDLSVYWYQQSLDQGLQFLIQYYNGEERAKGNILERFSAQQFPDLHSELNLSSLELGDSALYFCASSPPGLLNTGELFFGEGSRLTVL.

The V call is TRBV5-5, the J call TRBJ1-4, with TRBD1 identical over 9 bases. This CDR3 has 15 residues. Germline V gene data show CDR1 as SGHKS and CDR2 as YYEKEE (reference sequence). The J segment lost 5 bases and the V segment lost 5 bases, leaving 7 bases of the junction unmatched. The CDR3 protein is CASSHPGQGNEKLFF. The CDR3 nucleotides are TGTGCCAGCAGTCACCCGGGACAGGGAAATGAAAAACTGTTTTTT. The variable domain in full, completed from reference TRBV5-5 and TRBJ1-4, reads DAGVTQSPTHLIKTRGQQVTLRCSPISGHKSVSWYQQVLGQGPQFIFQYYEKEERGRGNFPDRFSARQFPNYSSELNVNALLLGDSALYLCASSHPGQGNEKLFFGSGTQLSVL.

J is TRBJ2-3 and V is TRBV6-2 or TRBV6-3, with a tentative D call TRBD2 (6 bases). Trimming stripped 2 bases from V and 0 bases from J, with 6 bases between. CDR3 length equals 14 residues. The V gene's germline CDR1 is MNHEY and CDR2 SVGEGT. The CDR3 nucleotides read TGTGCCAGCAGTTACAGCGGGAGCACAGATACGCAGTATTTT. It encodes CASSYSGSTDTQYF.

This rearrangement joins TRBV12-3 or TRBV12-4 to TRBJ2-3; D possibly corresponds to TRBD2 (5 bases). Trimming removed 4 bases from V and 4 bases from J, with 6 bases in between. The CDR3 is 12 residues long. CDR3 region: CASSSGSDTQYF. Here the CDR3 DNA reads TGTGCCAGCAGTTCGGGGTCAGATACGCAGTATTTT.

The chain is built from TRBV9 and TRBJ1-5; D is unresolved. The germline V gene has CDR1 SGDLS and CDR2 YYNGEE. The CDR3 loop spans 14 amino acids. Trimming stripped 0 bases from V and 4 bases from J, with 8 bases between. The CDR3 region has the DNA TGTGCCAGCAGCGTAGGGTACGGGAATCAGCCCCAGCATTTT. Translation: CASSVGYGNQPQHF.

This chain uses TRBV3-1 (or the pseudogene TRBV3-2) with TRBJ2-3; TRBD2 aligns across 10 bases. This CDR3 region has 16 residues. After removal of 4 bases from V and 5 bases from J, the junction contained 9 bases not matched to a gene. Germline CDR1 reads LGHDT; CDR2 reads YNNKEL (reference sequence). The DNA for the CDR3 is TGTGCCAGCAGCCGCCGAGGGCTAGCGGGGGTAGATACGCAGTATTTT. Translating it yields CASSRRGLAGVDTQYF.

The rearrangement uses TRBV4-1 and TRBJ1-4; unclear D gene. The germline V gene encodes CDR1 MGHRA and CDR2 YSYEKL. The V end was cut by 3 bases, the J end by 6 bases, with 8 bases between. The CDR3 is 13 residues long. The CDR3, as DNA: TGCGCCAGCAGCCAGGTCGGGGATGAAAAACTGTTTTTT. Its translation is CASSQVGDEKLFF.

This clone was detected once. CDR3 DNA: TGTGCCAGCAGTGTGCCACAGAAAAGCACAGATACGCAGTATTTT. As protein: CASSVPQKSTDTQYF. V is TRBV2 and J is TRBJ2-3; D remains unclear. Germline V gives CDR1 SNHLY, CDR2 FYNNEI. The ends were cut back, 4 bases at V and 0 bases at J, with 11 bases in the middle. The CDR3 loop spans 15 amino acids.

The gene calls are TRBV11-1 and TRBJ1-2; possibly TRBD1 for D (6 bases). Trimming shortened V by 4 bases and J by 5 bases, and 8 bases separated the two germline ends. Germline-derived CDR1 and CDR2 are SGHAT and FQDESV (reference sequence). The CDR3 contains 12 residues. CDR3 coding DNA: TGTGCCAGCAGCTCCCAGGGGTATGGCTACACCTTC. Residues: CASSSQGYGYTF.

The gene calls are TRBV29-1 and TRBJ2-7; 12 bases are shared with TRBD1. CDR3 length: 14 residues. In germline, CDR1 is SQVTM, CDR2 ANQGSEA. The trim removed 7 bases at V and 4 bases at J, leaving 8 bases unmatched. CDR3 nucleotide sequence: TGCAGCGCCGAACTGGGACAGGGGGCATACGAGCAGTACTTC. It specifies CSAELGQGAYEQYF.

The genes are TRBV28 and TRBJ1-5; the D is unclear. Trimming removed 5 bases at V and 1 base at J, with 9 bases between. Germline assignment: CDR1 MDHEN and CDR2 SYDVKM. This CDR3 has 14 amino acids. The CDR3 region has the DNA TGTGCCAGCAGTCAAGAGGGCAGCAATCAGCCCCAGCATTTT. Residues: CASSQEGSNQPQHF.

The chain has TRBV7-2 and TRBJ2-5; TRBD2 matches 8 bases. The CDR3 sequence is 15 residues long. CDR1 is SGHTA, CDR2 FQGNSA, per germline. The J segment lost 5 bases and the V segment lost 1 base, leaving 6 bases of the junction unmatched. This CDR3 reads CASSLVGGGRETQYF. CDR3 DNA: TGTGCCAGCAGCTTAGTTGGCGGGGGGAGGGAGACCCAGTACTTC.